The subject of this entry is one T cell receptor (beta chain). The antigen is undetermined. This sample was taken from a study of vaccination effects on CD4 cells after COVID-19. Study-level information: Cultivation was performed at a few million PBMC per well with 8 to 10 IU/ml IL-2 and around 10 ug/ml peptides added. Findings and limits, study-wide: Late post-vaccination samples showed marked contraction of infection- and vaccine-induced clones. The study dataset contains few convalescent patients and includes no early post-infection timepoints.

The culture ran for roughly 10 days before CD4+ T cells were isolated. SARS-CoV-2 infected the person between March and December 2020, as confirmed by PCR. Two-dose vaccination with either BNT162b2 or mRNA-1273 was given to the participants. Cultures got half-medium changes with IL-2 on days 3 and 7. Clones were sequenced by immunoSEQ multiplex PCR, and TCRdb holds only the in-frame ones, with some missing. The sample lists around 50,000 clones, around three quarters occurring once. This TCR was sampled from a human donor who had a prior SARS-CoV-2 infection. The input for sequencing was CD4+ T cells from PBMCs cultured without peptide, taken after COVID-19 vaccination.

CDR3: CASSQRDTGGGYTF. The DNA for the CDR3 is TGTGCCAGCTCACAAAGGGACACTGGAGGAGGCTACACCTTC. The chain links TRBV18 to TRBJ1-2; D is perhaps TRBD1 (6 bases). This CDR3 contains 14 residues. From germline, CDR1 is KGHSH and CDR2 LQKENI. V lost 4 bases to trimming and J lost 8 bases, with 17 bases between them.